These 21 T cell receptor beta chains were all obtained from the same sample, sequenced in a study of vaccination and CD4 T cells after COVID-19. Sequencing of the DNA from cultured CD4+ T cells was carried out with the Oncomine TCR Beta short-read assay. One entry per CDR3 protein, called by TCRdb with MiXCR from the PCR reads. Altogether tens of thousands of distinct CDR3 sequences are present, 43% being singletons, with the ten largest covering 4% to 5%. Time point reported: late sampling 161 to 241 days after vaccination in a few convalescent patients. The treatment is: approximately 9-day PBMC culture with coronavirus spike peptide pools or control peptides (ViraFEST assay). These receptors' targets are unknown. Here the sequenced sample was CD4+ T cells from blood, cultured in vitro, taken about 7 months after SARS-CoV-2 vaccination. These receptors were obtained from a human donor who had recovered from COVID-19.

This clonotype was observed a handful of times. The gene calls are TRBV7-9 and TRBJ2-1; possible D gene TRBD2, 6 bases. CDR1 is SEHNR and CDR2 is FQNEAQ in the germline V gene (reference sequence). The CDR3 has 17 amino acids. V lost 1 base to trimming and J lost 4 bases, with 17 bases between them. DNA of the CDR3: TGTGCCAGCAGCTTAGGGGGTTGGGGGGAGTGGTACAATGAGCAGTTCTTC. It yields the protein CASSLGGWGEWYNEQFF.

This rearrangement joins TRBV7-9 to TRBJ1-3, with D perhaps matching TRBD1 (6 bases). In germline, CDR1 is SEHNR, CDR2 FQNEAQ (reference sequence). This CDR3 has 14 amino acids. With 10 bases removed from V and 0 bases from J, the gap between germline ends came to 13 bases. CDR3 nucleotides: TGTGCCACCCGTACAGGGAGCTCTGGAAACACCATATATTTT. Amino acids: CATRTGSSGNTIYF. Supplemented by reference TRBV7-9 and TRBJ1-3, the full variable domain reads DTGVSQNPRHKITKRGQNVTFRCDPISEHNRLYWYRQTLGQGPEFLTYFQNEAQLEKSRLLSDRFSAERPKGSFSTLEIQRTEQGDSAMYLCATRTGSSGNTIYFGEGSWLTVV.

The chain couples TRBV20-1 to TRBJ1-5; perhaps TRBD1 as D (5 bases). The CDR3 runs to 20 residues. Trimming took off 6 bases at V and 0 bases at J, with 30 bases between the two ends. Germline assignment: CDR1 DFQATT and CDR2 SNEGSKA (reference sequence). The CDR3 here is CSAIQGHETSGLYSNQPQHF. In DNA form, the CDR3 reads TGCAGTGCCATCCAAGGTCATGAGACTTCGGGACTCTATAGCAATCAGCCCCAGCATTTT.

This chain's CDR3 is CASSRDSGPSNYGYTF. In nucleotides, the CDR3 is TGTGCCAGTAGCCGGGACAGCGGACCTTCTAACTATGGCTACACCTTC. The chain couples TRBV19 to TRBJ1-2, with TRBD1 matching 7 bases. CDR1 and CDR2 (germline): LNHDA, SQIVND (reference sequence). CDR3 length: 16 amino acids. Trimming took 6 bases from V and 0 from J; bases not matched to a gene: 10.

This clonotype has just a few counts. The chain links TRBV6-1 to TRBJ1-2; D possibly corresponds to TRBD1 (5 bases). Per the germline V gene, CDR1 is MNHNS and CDR2 is SASEGT. Deletions cut 9 bases from V and 7 bases from J, with 15 bases between. This CDR3 has 12 residues. CDR3 amino acids: CASRRGVFGYTF. CDR3 nucleotide sequence: TGTGCCAGTCGAAGGGGCGTTTTTGGCTACACCTTC.

The chain links TRBV20-1 to TRBJ1-2; 7 bases map to TRBD1. The CDR3 contains 14 residues. Germline V lookup: CDR1 DFQATT, CDR2 SNEGSKA (reference sequence). Trimming cost V 6 bases and J 8 bases; bases outside gene matches: 15. The CDR3 loop reads CSAWGTAIVKGYTF. As DNA, the CDR3 is TGCAGTGCCTGGGGGACAGCCATCGTGAAGGGCTACACCTTC.

The chain joins TRBV6-5 to TRBJ2-7; possibly TRBD1 for D (7 bases). Germline assignment: CDR1 MNHEY and CDR2 SVGAGI. Trimming left V 4 bases short and J 0 bases short, with 10 bases between. CDR3 size: 14 residues. CDR3 sequence reads: CASSWGDSSYEQYF. CDR3 sequence (DNA): TGTGCCAGCAGTTGGGGGGACAGCTCCTACGAGCAGTACTTC.

This clonotype showed up just a few times. The rearrangement links TRBV7-8 to TRBJ1-2, with D maybe TRBD1 (5 bases). Germline CDR1 SGHVS, CDR2 FQNEAQ. The CDR3 spans 14 residues. Between the trimmed V and J ends, which lost 1 base and 2 bases, there was a span of 8 bases. Written as DNA, the CDR3 is TGTGCCAGCAGCTTAGGATCAGGGAACTATGGCTACACCTTC. It is translated as CASSLGSGNYGYTF.

The CDR3 protein is CASSRGVVEAFF. DNA for the CDR3: TGTGCCAGTAGTAGGGGGGTCGTTGAAGCTTTCTTT. The chain carries TRBV19 and TRBJ1-1, with D possibly matching TRBD1 (5 bases). The CDR3 extends over 12 amino acids. CDR1 and CDR2 (germline): LNHDA, SQIVND (reference sequence). V gave up 4 bases and J gave up 7 bases, with 10 bases separating them. Looking up the rest from reference TRBV19 and TRBJ1-1 gives the full variable domain: DGGITQSPKYLFRKEGQNVTLSCEQNLNHDAMYWYRQDPGQGLRLIYYSQIVNDFQKGDIAEGYSVSREKKESFPLTVTSAQKNPTAFYLCASSRGVVEAFFGQGTRLTVV.

V and J are TRBV20-1 and TRBJ2-5, with D uncertain. CDR1 is DFQATT and CDR2 is SNEGSKA in the germline V gene (reference sequence). The CDR3 runs 10 residues. The V gene lost 5 bases and the J gene lost 5 bases, with 6 bases spanning the gap. As DNA, the CDR3 is TGCAGTGCTTACAGTGAGACCCAGTACTTC. It specifies CSAYSETQYF.

This chain links TRBV4-3 with TRBJ2-7; the D is unclear. The CDR3 is 13 amino acids. The V end was cut by 0 bases, the J end by 8 bases, with 11 bases between. The germline gives CDR1 LGHNA, CDR2 YSLEER. The CDR3 loop reads CASSQELGPQQYF. In nucleotides, the CDR3 is TGCGCCAGCAGCCAAGAACTCGGACCGCAGCAGTACTTC.

There are a few counts of this clonotype. The gene calls are TRBV7-8 and TRBJ2-5; the match to TRBD1 covers 11 bases. Germline V gene lookup returns CDR1 SGHVS and CDR2 FQNEAQ. CDR3 length equals 15 residues. With 5 bases clipped from V and 5 bases from J, the junction kept 7 bases outside the gene matches. In DNA form, the CDR3 reads TGTGCCAGCAGCGTTAGAAGGGACAGGGGGGAGACCCAGTACTTC. Its translation is CASSVRRDRGETQYF.

This rearrangement joins TRBV20-1 to TRBJ2-3, with D perhaps TRBD2 (5 bases). The V gene lost 0 bases and the J gene lost 2 bases, with 15 bases spanning the gap. Germline V gives CDR1 DFQATT, CDR2 SNEGSKA (reference sequence). This CDR3 comprises 16 residues. The CDR3 loop reads CSARDGLSPPTDTQYF. The CDR3 nucleotides are TGCAGTGCTAGAGACGGACTTTCGCCGCCCACAGATACGCAGTATTTT.

The CDR3: CSARGLAGVPTDTQYF. Written as DNA, the CDR3 is TGCAGTGCTAGAGGACTAGCGGGAGTACCCACAGATACGCAGTATTTT. The chain combines TRBV20-1 with TRBJ2-3; TRBD2 agrees at 12 bases. CDR1 and CDR2 from the germline V gene are DFQATT and SNEGSKA (reference sequence). The CDR3 runs to 16 residues. Germline trimming cut 1 base from V and 2 bases from J; bases unmatched to any gene: 4.

This clonotype is medium-sized within its sample. This chain uses TRBV20-1 with TRBJ1-6; 12 bases map to TRBD1. The ends lost 5 bases at V and 8 bases at J; junction bases unmatched: 10. CDR3 length equals 16 residues. Germline V lookup: CDR1 DFQATT, CDR2 SNEGSKA (reference sequence). Here the CDR3 reads CSADPGTGGGDSPLHF. DNA of the CDR3: TGCAGTGCTGACCCCGGGACAGGGGGCGGCGATTCACCCCTCCACTTT.

The chain carries TRBV7-2 and TRBJ2-1; no clear D gene. Per germline, CDR1 SGHTA and CDR2 FQGNSA. CDR3 length equals 13 residues. V shed 0 bases and J shed 10 bases, with 10 bases lying between them. In DNA form, the CDR3 reads TGTGCCAGCAGCTTAGCCCCGGAGACGGAGCAGTTCTTC. Protein product: CASSLAPETEQFF.

This clonotype showed up just a few times. The chain carries TRBV28 and TRBJ1-2; 7 positions agree with TRBD1. V lost 6 bases to trimming and J lost 7 bases; unmatched junction nucleotides: 8. Germline CDR1 and CDR2: MDHEN and SYDVKM. This CDR3 has 13 amino acids. Written as DNA, the CDR3 is TGTGCCAGCAGAAAGACAGGGAGTTCTGGCTACACCTTC. Protein sequence: CASRKTGSSGYTF.

The rearrangement links TRBV7-2 to TRBJ1-2, with TRBD1 as a possible D gene (6 bases). Germline CDR1 reads SGHTA; CDR2 reads FQGNSA. The CDR3 is 13 residues long. V was clipped by 5 bases and J by 4 bases, with 11 bases between them. CDR3 amino acids: CASSARGFYGYTF. For the CDR3, the DNA is TGTGCCAGCAGCGCCAGGGGATTCTATGGCTACACCTTC.

This rearrangement joins TRBV7-3 to TRBJ2-1, with D unresolved. The CDR3 is made up of 15 amino acids. V was clipped by 2 bases and J by 7 bases, with 15 bases between them. From germline, CDR1 is SGHTA and CDR2 FQGTGA. The CDR3 DNA reads TGTGCCAGCAGCTTATGGCCCGCCTTGGGGAATGAGCAGTTCTTC. Translating gives CASSLWPALGNEQFF.

This clonotype was observed a few times. CDR3 protein: CSARIGLSTDTQYF. In DNA, the CDR3 is TGCAGTGCTAGGATAGGACTTAGCACAGATACGCAGTATTTT. V and J are TRBV20-1 and TRBJ2-3; weak D call: TRBD2 (5 bases). Germline V CDR1 and CDR2: DFQATT, SNEGSKA (reference sequence). V was pared by 3 bases and J by 0 bases, with 10 bases between. There are 14 residues in the CDR3.

The chain employs TRBV7-3 and TRBJ2-7; D is possibly TRBD2 (6 bases). Trimming took off 1 base at V and 2 bases at J, with 15 bases between the two ends. The germline V gene encodes CDR1 SGHTA and CDR2 FQGTGA. There are 16 residues in the CDR3. The CDR3 DNA sequence: TGTGCCAGCAGCTTAAAAGGTGGCGGGACCGCCTACGAGCAGTACTTC. The encoded protein is CASSLKGGGTAYEQYF. Full variable domain (missing parts from reference TRBV7-3 and TRBJ2-7): GAGVSQTPSNKVTEKGKYVELRCDPISGHTALYWYRQSLGQGPEFLIYFQGTGAADDSGLPNDRFFAVRPEGSVSTLKIQRTERGDSAVYLCASSLKGGGTAYEQYFGPGTRLTVT.